One sample yielded the 17 T cell receptor beta chains listed below, sequenced in a study of identical twins. TCRdb redid the calling of the 5' RACE reads with MiXCR, one entry per CDR3 protein. Among under 1 million distinct CDR3 sequences, roughly an eighth were seen once, and the ten largest hold roughly 1.5%. These data are also associated with another study on yellow fever vaccine responses in identical twins.

Source material: PBMCs. These TCRs come from a woman younger than 30 in good health.

This chain joins TRBV12-5 and TRBJ2-3; D remains ambiguous. Germline V gene sequence: CDR1 LGHNT, CDR2 FRNRAP. The CDR3 is 15 amino acids. Trimming stripped 5 bases from V and 0 bases from J, with 12 bases between. CDR3 DNA: TGTGCTAGTGGTCCGGGCTGGACCAGCACAGATACGCAGTATTTT. This codes for CASGPGWTSTDTQYF.

As for this clonotype: An end of the junction differs from the germline gene, which may be a read error. This chain uses TRBV20-1 with TRBJ2-3; 12 bases align to TRBD2. The CDR3 covers 15 residues. Germline CDR1 is DFQATT and CDR2 is SNEGSKA (reference sequence). CDR3 sequence: CCARGLAGGSDTQYF. The CDR3 nucleotides read TGCTGTGCTAGAGGGCTAGCGGGAGGGTCTGATACGCAGTATTTT.

The chain employs TRBV29-1 and TRBJ2-1, with 8 bases identical to TRBD1. The trim removed 5 bases at V and 6 bases at J, leaving 12 bases unmatched. The germline V gene encodes CDR1 SQVTM and CDR2 ANQGSEA. The CDR3 is 15 residues long. The CDR3 DNA reads TGCAGCGTTACGACCCCGGGACAGGCTCGCAATGAGCAGTTCTTC. It is translated as CSVTTPGQARNEQFF.

This clonotype occurred many times. J is TRBJ2-7 and V is TRBV5-1, with D possibly TRBD1 on 7 matching bases. The CDR3 is 17 residues long. V shed 0 bases and J shed 1 base, with 17 bases lying between them. Germline loops: CDR1 SGHRS, CDR2 YFSETQ. The CDR3 protein is CASSLVRDRPISYEQYF. CDR3 in DNA: TGCGCCAGCAGCTTGGTGCGGGACAGACCCATATCCTACGAGCAGTACTTC. The whole variable domain, remainder taken from reference TRBV5-1 and TRBJ2-7, is KAGVTQTPRYLIKTRGQQVTLSCSPISGHRSVSWYQQTPGQGLQFLFEYFSETQRNKGNFPGRFSGRQFSNSRSEMNVSTLELGDSALYLCASSLVRDRPISYEQYFGPGTRLTVT.

This clonotype was recorded a few times. The rearrangement uses TRBV12-3 or TRBV12-4 and TRBJ2-1, with 11 bases lining up with TRBD2. CDR3 length: 15 amino acids. J gave up 9 bases and V 5 bases, and 9 bases lay outside the gene matches. Here the CDR3 DNA reads TGTGCCAGCAGTGATAGCGGGAGGGCCCGGGGTGAGCAGTTCTTC. Its translation: CASSDSGRARGEQFF.

CDR3: CASSLSSGSTYNEQFF. CDR3 sequence (DNA): TGTGCCAGCAGCTTAAGTAGCGGGAGTACCTACAATGAGCAGTTCTTC. The V call is TRBV7-9, the J call TRBJ2-1, with 9 bases fitting TRBD2. Germline loops: CDR1 SEHNR, CDR2 FQNEAQ (reference sequence). The CDR3 loop spans 16 amino acids. Unmatched junction bases numbered 4, after V lost 2 bases and J lost 2 bases.

This clonotype showed up just a few times. J is TRBJ1-4 and V is TRBV6-1; a weak D match, TRBD1 (6 bases). Germline CDR1 MNHNS, CDR2 SASEGT. This CDR3 is 15 amino acids long. V lost 6 bases, J lost 3 bases, and 14 bases lay in between. This chain's CDR3 is CASRSQGLANEKLFF. For the CDR3, the DNA is TGTGCCAGCAGATCTCAGGGGCTTGCTAATGAAAAACTGTTTTTT.

The chain employs TRBV15 and TRBJ1-1; no firm D call. Trimming shortened V by 2 bases and J by 6 bases, and 19 bases separated the two germline ends. Per germline, CDR1 LNHNV and CDR2 YYDKDF (reference sequence). CDR3 length: 16 amino acids. The CDR3 nucleotides read TGTGCCACCAGCAGAAAAAAAATCTCCCCAGGTGCTGAAGCTTTCTTT. Translated, it gives CATSRKKISPGAEAFF.

This clonotype occurred many times. The chain carries TRBV3-1 and TRBJ2-5; D may be TRBD1 (6 bases). Germline-derived CDR1 and CDR2 are LGHDT and YNNKEL (reference sequence). This CDR3 is 17 amino acids long. V lost 0 bases and J 5 bases, leaving 19 bases between the germline ends. CDR3 coding DNA: TGTGCCAGCAGCCAAGATGGCTGGGGGCGTATAGTGGAGACCCAGTACTTC. It encodes CASSQDGWGRIVETQYF.

The rearrangement joins TRBV5-7 to TRBJ2-3; a weak D match, TRBD2 (5 bases). TRBV5-7 is treated as an ORF (open reading frame) with a function not yet certain. Trimming cost V 3 bases and J 1 base, with 6 bases left between them. The CDR3 is 13 residues long. CDR3 sequence reads: CASSSEGTDTQYF. For the CDR3, the DNA is TGTGCCAGCAGCTCGGAGGGCACAGATACGCAGTATTTT.

The genes are TRBV11-2 and TRBJ1-1; no firm D call. Germline V CDR1 and CDR2: SGHAT, FQNNGV. This CDR3 has 13 residues. Trimming pared 5 bases from V and 3 bases from J, leaving 10 bases between. The CDR3: CASSLVFDTEAFF. CDR3 sequence (DNA): TGTGCCAGCAGCCTAGTGTTCGACACTGAAGCTTTCTTT.

This clonotype appeared once. The chain carries TRBV29-1 and TRBJ2-7; the D is unclear. The CDR3 spans 13 residues. Germline-derived CDR1 and CDR2 are SQVTM and ANQGSEA. Trimming stripped 7 bases from V and 3 bases from J, with 16 bases between. CDR3 bases: TGCAGCGCTCCGCACACCAAGAACTACGAGCAGTACGTC. Translated, it gives CSAPHTKNYEQYV.

This clonotype appeared once. This chain uses TRBV7-3 with TRBJ2-3, with 8 positions matching TRBD1. In germline, CDR1 is SGHTA, CDR2 FQGTGA. The CDR3 extends over 15 amino acids. The trim removed 2 bases at V and 4 bases at J, leaving 5 bases unmatched. In nucleotides, the CDR3 is TGTGCCAGCAGCTTAGGGGGCAGGGGGCCAGATACGCAGTATTTT. It is translated as CASSLGGRGPDTQYF.

The chain couples TRBV11-2 to TRBJ2-3; 8 bases fit TRBD2. The CDR3 contains 15 residues. Germline V gene sequence: CDR1 SGHAT, CDR2 FQNNGV. After removal of 5 bases from V and 5 bases from J, the junction contained 9 bases not matched to a gene. DNA of the CDR3: TGTGCCAGCAGCGCGCCTAGCGGGTTCGTAGATACGCAGTATTTT. Amino acid sequence: CASSAPSGFVDTQYF.

This clonotype was detected a few times. The chain is built from TRBV20-1 and TRBJ2-5; 7 bases map to TRBD2. The CDR3 spans 13 residues. Germline CDR1 is DFQATT and CDR2 is SNEGSKA (reference sequence). J lost 5 bases, V lost 6 bases, and 9 bases had no gene match. CDR3 sequence: CSATLTGGETQYF. In DNA, the CDR3 is TGCAGTGCCACATTAACCGGGGGGGAGACCCAGTACTTC.

This clonotype has a count of ten or more. The rearrangement joins TRBV28 to TRBJ1-5, with D perhaps matching TRBD1 (6 bases). V was pared by 6 bases and J by 6 bases, with 15 bases between. Germline assignment: CDR1 MDHEN and CDR2 SYDVKM. CDR3 size: 14 residues. CDR3 amino acids: CASSLPDRFQPQHF. CDR3 DNA sequence: TGTGCCAGCAGCCTCCCAGACAGGTTTCAGCCCCAGCATTTT.

The rearrangement links TRBV20-1 to TRBJ2-2; TRBD1 or TRBD2 may be the D gene (5 bases each). CDR1 and CDR2 (germline): DFQATT, SNEGSKA (reference sequence). V was clipped by 6 bases and J by 5 bases, with 34 bases between them. This CDR3 spans 20 amino acids. CDR3 in amino acids: CSALRPGTARGPTWTGELFF. Here the CDR3 DNA reads TGCAGTGCGCTTAGGCCGGGGACCGCTCGAGGTCCCACTTGGACCGGGGAGCTGTTTTTT.